This T cell receptor beta chain was identified during a study of human T cells and chemical hapten exposure. Across the study: On the upper back, patch tests were applied with 0.01% DPC and read at 6 days. Findings of the study overall: Sensitizing with DPC caused no change in TCRs above 1 in 1000 frequency.

In its sample, this clonotype was seen many times. What it recognizes is unknown. The time point denotes: pre-sensitization, week 0. Sample treatment: therapeutic diphenylcyclopropenone sensitization with weekly scalp DPC. The donor pool consisted of alopecia patients aged 18 to 70 years, considered suitable for DPC. From the RACE reads, TCRdb called clonotypes with MiXCR, one entry per CDR3 protein. This table has a few hundred thousand distinct CDR3 sequences, roughly 6% appearing once. This sequence originates from a woman aged 18-35 years with alopecia areata. Some clones in this sample may be carry-over from other donors' samples. Source: whole blood, taken in connection with sensitization to the hapten diphenylcyclopropenone (DPC).

CDR3 amino acids: CASSTGSNSPLHF. DNA for the CDR3: TGTGCCAGCAGTACGGGGTCTAATTCACCCCTCCACTTT. The gene calls are TRBV27 and TRBJ1-6; no definite D call. V was pared by 5 bases and J by 6 bases, with 8 bases between. The V gene's germline CDR1 is MNHEY and CDR2 SMNVEV (reference sequence). This CDR3 contains 13 residues.